This T cell receptor (beta chain) emerged from a study of T-cell memory formation after mild COVID-19. Whole-study results and caveats: Clones that shrank (day 15 to 85) were balanced CD4/CD8, whereas later expanders leaned CD4+.

The CDR3 length is 12 residues. CDR1 MGHRA and CDR2 YSYEKL come from the germline V gene. The germline V and J ends were trimmed by 2 bases and 6 bases, with 5 bases remaining between them. TCRdb reanalysed the 5' RACE reads using MiXCR and keeps one entry per CDR3 protein. The data show roughly 410,000 distinct CDR3 sequences, with 24% seen just once and roughly 8.9% held by the top ten. This clonotype was seen once. The antigen remains undetermined. The specimen sequenced was PBMCs or a T cell subset sorted from them (not recorded which). The chain links TRBV4-1 to TRBJ2-1; the D is unclear. This TCR derives from an adult woman who had mild COVID-19 (a few samples of this study predate the infection). Cell type and time point are not known. Here the CDR3 reads CASSQLFNEQFF. CDR3 nucleotide sequence: TGCGCCAGCAGCCAATTATTCAATGAGCAGTTCTTC.